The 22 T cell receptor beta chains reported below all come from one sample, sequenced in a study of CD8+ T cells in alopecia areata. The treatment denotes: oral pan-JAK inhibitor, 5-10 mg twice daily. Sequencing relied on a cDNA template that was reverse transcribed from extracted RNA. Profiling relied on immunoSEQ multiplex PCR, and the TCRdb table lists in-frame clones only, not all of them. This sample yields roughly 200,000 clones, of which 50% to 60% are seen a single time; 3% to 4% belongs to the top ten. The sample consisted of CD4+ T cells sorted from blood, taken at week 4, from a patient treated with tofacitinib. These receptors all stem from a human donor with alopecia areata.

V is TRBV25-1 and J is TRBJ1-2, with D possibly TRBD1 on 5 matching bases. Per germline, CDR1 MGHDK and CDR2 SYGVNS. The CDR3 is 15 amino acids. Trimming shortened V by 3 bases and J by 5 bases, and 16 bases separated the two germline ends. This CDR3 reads CASSDSRGAEYGYTF. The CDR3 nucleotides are TGTGCCAGCAGTGATTCCCGTGGGGCAGAATATGGCTACACCTTC.

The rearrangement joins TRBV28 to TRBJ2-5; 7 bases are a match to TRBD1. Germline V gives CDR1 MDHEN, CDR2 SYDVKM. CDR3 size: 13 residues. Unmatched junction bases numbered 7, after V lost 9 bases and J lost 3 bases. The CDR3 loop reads CASRGTAKETQYF. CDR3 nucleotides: TGTGCCAGTAGAGGGACAGCTAAAGAGACCCAGTACTTC.

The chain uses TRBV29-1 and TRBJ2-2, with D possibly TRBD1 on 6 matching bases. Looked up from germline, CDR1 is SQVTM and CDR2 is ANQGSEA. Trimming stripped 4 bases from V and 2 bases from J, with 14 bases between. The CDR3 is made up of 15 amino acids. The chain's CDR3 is CSVATGTPNTGELFF. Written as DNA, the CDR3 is TGCAGCGTTGCTACAGGGACACCCAACACCGGGGAGCTGTTTTTT.

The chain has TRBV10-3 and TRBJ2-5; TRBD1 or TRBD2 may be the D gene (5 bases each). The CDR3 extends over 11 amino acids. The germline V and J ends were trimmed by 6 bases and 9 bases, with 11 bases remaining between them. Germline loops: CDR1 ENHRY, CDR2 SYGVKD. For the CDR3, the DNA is TGTGCCATCAGGGGGGACGGGGCCCAGTACTTC. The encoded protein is CAIRGDGAQYF.

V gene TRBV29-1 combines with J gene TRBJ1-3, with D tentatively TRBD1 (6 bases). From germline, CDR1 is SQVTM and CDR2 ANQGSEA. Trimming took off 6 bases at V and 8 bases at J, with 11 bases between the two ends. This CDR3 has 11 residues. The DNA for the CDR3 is TGCAGCGTCGGAAGGGGGGACACCATATATTTT. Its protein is CSVGRGDTIYF.

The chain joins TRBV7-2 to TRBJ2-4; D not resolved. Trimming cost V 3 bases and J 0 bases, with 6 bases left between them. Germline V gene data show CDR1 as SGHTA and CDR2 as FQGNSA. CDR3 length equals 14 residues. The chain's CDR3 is CASSFTVAKNIQYF. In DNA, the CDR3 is TGTGCCAGCAGCTTTACAGTAGCCAAAAACATTCAGTACTTC.

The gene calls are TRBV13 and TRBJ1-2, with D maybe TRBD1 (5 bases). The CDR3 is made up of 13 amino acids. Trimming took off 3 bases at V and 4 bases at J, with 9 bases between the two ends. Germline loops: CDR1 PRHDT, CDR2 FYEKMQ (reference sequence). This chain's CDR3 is CASSLTAPYGYTF. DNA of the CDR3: TGTGCCAGCAGCTTGACAGCCCCCTATGGCTACACCTTC.

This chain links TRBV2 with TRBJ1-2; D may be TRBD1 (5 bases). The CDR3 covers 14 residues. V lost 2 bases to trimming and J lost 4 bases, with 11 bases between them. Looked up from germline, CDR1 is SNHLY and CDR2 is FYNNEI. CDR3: CASSEYAQGYGYTF. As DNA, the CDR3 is TGTGCCAGCAGTGAATATGCGCAGGGCTATGGCTACACCTTC.

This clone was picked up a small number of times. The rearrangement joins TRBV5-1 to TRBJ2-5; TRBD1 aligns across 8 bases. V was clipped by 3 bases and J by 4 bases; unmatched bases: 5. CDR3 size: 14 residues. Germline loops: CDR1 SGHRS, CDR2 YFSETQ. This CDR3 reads CASSSGQGRETQYF. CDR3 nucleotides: TGCGCCAGCAGCTCTGGACAGGGCAGAGAGACCCAGTACTTC.

CDR3 in amino acids: CASSEDRVNTEAFF. The CDR3 region has the DNA TGTGCCAGCAGTGAAGATCGGGTGAACACTGAAGCTTTCTTT. The V and J genes are TRBV6-1 and TRBJ1-1; unclear D gene. This CDR3 is built from 14 residues. In germline, CDR1 is MNHNS, CDR2 SASEGT. Trimming left V 1 base short and J 0 bases short, with 6 bases between.

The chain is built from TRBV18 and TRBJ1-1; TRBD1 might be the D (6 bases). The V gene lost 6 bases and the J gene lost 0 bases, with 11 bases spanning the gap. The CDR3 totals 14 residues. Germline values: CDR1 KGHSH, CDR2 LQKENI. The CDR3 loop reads CASSLDRMNTEAFF. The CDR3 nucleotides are TGTGCCAGCTCCCTCGACAGGATGAACACTGAAGCTTTCTTT. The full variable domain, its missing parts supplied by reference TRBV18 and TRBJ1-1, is NAGVMQNPRHLVRRRGQEARLRCSPMKGHSHVYWYRQLPEEGLKFMVYLQKENIIDESGMPKERFSAEFPKEGPSILRIQQVVRGDSAAYFCASSLDRMNTEAFFGQGTRLTVV.

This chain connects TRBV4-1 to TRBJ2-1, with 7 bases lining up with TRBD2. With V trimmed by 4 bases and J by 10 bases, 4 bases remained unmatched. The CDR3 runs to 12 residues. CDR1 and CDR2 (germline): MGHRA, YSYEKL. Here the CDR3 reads CASSRAAGEQFF. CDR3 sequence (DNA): TGCGCCAGCAGCCGGGCAGCGGGGGAGCAGTTCTTC.

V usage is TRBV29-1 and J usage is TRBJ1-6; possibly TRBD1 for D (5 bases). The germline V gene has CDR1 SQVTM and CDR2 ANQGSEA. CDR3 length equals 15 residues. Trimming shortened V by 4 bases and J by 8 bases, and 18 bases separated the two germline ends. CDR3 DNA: TGCAGCGTTGTATATGGCCCAATAGGGGATTCACCCCTCCACTTT. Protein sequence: CSVVYGPIGDSPLHF.

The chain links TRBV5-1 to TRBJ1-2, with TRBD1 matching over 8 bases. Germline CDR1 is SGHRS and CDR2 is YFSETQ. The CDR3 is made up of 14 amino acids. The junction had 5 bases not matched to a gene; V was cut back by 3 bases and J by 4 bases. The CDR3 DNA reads TGCGCCAGCAGCTCGAGGACAGGGAGCTATGGCTACACCTTC. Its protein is CASSSRTGSYGYTF. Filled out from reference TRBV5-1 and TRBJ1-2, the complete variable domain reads KAGVTQTPRYLIKTRGQQVTLSCSPISGHRSVSWYQQTPGQGLQFLFEYFSETQRNKGNFPGRFSGRQFSNSRSEMNVSTLELGDSALYLCASSSRTGSYGYTFGSGTRLTVV.

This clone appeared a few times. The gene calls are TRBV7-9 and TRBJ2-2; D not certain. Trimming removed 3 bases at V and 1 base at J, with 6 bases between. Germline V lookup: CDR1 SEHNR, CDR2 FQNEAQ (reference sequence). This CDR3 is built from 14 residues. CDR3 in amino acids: CASSLRRNTGELFF. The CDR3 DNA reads TGTGCCAGCAGCTTGCGTCGGAACACCGGGGAGCTGTTTTTT.

CDR3 sequence: CASSDGNYGYTF. In nucleotides, the CDR3 is TGTGCCAGCAGTGACGGAAACTATGGCTACACCTTC. The chain is built from TRBV25-1 and TRBJ1-2; no definite D call. The CDR3 length is 12 residues. V lost 3 bases to trimming and J lost 2 bases, with 4 bases between them. The germline V gene has CDR1 MGHDK and CDR2 SYGVNS.

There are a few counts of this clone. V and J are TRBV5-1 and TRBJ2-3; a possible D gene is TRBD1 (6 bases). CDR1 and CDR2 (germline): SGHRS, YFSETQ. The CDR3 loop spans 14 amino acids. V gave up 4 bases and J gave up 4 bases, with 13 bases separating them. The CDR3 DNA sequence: TGCGCCAGCAGCGGCGACAGGTTGGCAGATACGCAGTATTTT. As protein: CASSGDRLADTQYF.

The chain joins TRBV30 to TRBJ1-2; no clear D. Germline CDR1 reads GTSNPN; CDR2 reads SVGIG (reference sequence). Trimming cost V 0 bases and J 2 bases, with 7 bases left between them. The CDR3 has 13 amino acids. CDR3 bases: TGTGCCTGGAGTGTAGGGCAGAACTATGGCTACACCTTC. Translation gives CAWSVGQNYGYTF.

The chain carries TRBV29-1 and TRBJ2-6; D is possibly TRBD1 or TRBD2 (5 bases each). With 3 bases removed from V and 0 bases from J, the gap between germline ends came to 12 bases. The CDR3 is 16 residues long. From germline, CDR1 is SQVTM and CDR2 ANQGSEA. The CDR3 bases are TGCAGCGTTGACGGGACGGTCGACTCTGGGGCCAACGTCCTGACTTTC. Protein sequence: CSVDGTVDSGANVLTF.

In DNA, the CDR3 is TGCAGCGTAGCGTCCGGGACCAGCACAGATACGCAGTATTTT. It specifies CSVASGTSTDTQYF. The V and J genes are TRBV29-1 and TRBJ2-3, with D perhaps TRBD1 or TRBD2 (5 bases each). Germline assignment: CDR1 SQVTM and CDR2 ANQGSEA. The CDR3 sequence is 14 residues long. V lost 6 bases to trimming and J lost 0 bases, with 13 bases between them.

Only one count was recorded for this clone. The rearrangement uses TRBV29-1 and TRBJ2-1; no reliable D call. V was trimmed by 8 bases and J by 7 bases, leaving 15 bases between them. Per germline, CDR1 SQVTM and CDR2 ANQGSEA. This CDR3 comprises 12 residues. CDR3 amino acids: CSSVLGTNEQFF. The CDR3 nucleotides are TGCAGCTCGGTCCTGGGAACAAATGAGCAGTTCTTC.

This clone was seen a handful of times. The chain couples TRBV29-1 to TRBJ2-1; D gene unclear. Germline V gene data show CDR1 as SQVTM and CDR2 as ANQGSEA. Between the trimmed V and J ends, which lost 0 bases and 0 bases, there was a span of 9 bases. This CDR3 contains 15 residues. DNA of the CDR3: TGCAGCGTTGAAGACTGGGCTGTCTCCTACAATGAGCAGTTCTTC. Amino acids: CSVEDWAVSYNEQFF.